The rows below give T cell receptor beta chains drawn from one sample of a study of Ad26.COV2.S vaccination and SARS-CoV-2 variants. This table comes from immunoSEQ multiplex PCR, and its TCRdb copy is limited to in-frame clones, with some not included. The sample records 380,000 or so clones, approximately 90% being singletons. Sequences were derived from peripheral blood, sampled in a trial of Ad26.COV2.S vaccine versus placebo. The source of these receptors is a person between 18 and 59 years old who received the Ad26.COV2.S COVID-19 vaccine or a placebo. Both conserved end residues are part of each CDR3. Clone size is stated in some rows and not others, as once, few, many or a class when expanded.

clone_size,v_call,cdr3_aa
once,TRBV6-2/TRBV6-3,CASSLYRDEQYF
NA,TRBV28,CASSLWGPTGRTEAFF
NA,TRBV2,CASIQGWKGVLETQYF
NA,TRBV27,CASSLLGTRDTGELFF
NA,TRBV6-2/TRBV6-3,CASSYAGLGTDTQYF
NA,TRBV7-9,CASSLAQPPYEQYF
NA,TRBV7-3,CASSLGLADYEQYF
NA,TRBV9,CASSVGGLAGASEQYF
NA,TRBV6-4,CASSDSGVGTQYF
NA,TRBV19,CASMGGGYSNQPQHF
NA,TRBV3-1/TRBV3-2,CASSQVTDTQYF
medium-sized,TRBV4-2,CASSQEGEGEAYNEQFF
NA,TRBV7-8,CASSDRTYEQYF
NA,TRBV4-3,CASSQGTFRAGNTIYF
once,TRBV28,CASVWGQGKPGELFF
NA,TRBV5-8,CASSKPAGLNTEAFF
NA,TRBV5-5,CASSPMSVQRETQYF
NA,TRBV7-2,CASSLGVGDEQFF
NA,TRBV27,CASSGTPQETQYF
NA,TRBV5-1,CASSLADERGEQFF
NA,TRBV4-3,CASSQDPGQPNEKLFF
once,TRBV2,CASSVQGGSTEAFF
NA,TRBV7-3,CASSLYPVLAGGVETQYF
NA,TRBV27,CASSLWLAGGKYNEQFF
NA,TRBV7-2,CASSSGVGLHSPLHF